The 7 T cell receptor beta chains reported below all come from one sample, sequenced in a study of identical twins. TCRdb passed the 5' RACE reads through MiXCR, listing each CDR3 protein once. The sample shows about 900,000 distinct CDR3 sequences, more than 9% of them seen only once. This sample also belongs to another study, concerning yellow fever vaccine responses in identical twins.

Sample: PBMCs. The receptors shown here come from a woman aged 18-35 years in good health.

J is TRBJ1-1 and V is TRBV6-2 or TRBV6-3; TRBD1 aligns across 8 bases. The CDR3 has 14 amino acids. The J segment lost 11 bases and the V segment lost 2 bases, leaving 10 bases of the junction unmatched. Per germline, CDR1 MNHEY and CDR2 SVGEGT. CDR3 in DNA: TGTGCCAGCAGTTACGTAGACAGGGGACGTGGCGCTTTCTTT. It specifies CASSYVDRGRGAFF.

This clonotype was found a few times. The rearrangement uses TRBV7-9 and TRBJ2-1; TRBD2 matches at 15 bases. The J segment lost 9 bases and the V segment lost 5 bases, leaving 5 bases of the junction unmatched. Germline V gene lookup returns CDR1 SEHNR and CDR2 FQNEAQ (reference sequence). The CDR3 is 15 amino acids. DNA for the CDR3: TGTGCCAGCAGCCTAGGGACTAGCGGGGGGTTTGAGCAGTTCTTC. Its translation is CASSLGTSGGFEQFF. The variable domain in full, completed from reference TRBV7-9 and TRBJ2-1, reads DTGVSQNPRHKITKRGQNVTFRCDPISEHNRLYWYRQTLGQGPEFLTYFQNEAQLEKSRLLSDRFSAERPKGSFSTLEIQRTEQGDSAMYLCASSLGTSGGFEQFFGPGTRLTVL.

This clonotype has only a few counts. The rearrangement uses TRBV20-1 and TRBJ1-1; 12 bases line up with TRBD1. Germline V gene lookup returns CDR1 DFQATT and CDR2 SNEGSKA (reference sequence). CDR3 size: 13 residues. After removal of 6 bases from V and 11 bases from J, the junction contained 10 bases not matched to a gene. CDR3 in DNA: TGCAGTGCAACAACGGGACAGGGGGCGCAGGCTTTCTTT. Translating gives CSATTGQGAQAFF.

In regard to this clonotype: The junction differs from germline at one of its ends, possibly a read error. The V gene is TRBV15, the J gene TRBJ2-2; 12 bases line up with TRBD2. Looked up from germline, CDR1 is LNHNV and CDR2 is YYDKDF (reference sequence). There are 18 residues in the CDR3. In DNA, the CDR3 is TGCGCCACCAGCAGAGTCTCCGGACTAGCGGGAACGACCGGGGAGCTGTTTTTT. Protein: CATSRVSGLAGTTGELFF.

The V and J genes are TRBV7-9 and TRBJ1-1; D unclear. Germline V CDR1 and CDR2: SEHNR, FQNEAQ (reference sequence). The CDR3 has 13 amino acids. The V and J ends lost 5 bases and 6 bases respectively, with 13 bases between them. The chain's CDR3 is CASSQQPGAEAFF. Here the CDR3 DNA reads TGTGCCAGCAGCCAACAACCTGGGGCTGAAGCTTTCTTT.

This clonotype was observed a few times. The chain joins TRBV5-1 to TRBJ2-7; D ambiguous. The CDR3 is 13 residues long. From germline, CDR1 is SGHRS and CDR2 YFSETQ. Trimming cost V 3 bases and J 6 bases, with 13 bases left between them. The CDR3: CASSSVYGGEQYF. CDR3 nucleotides: TGCGCCAGCAGCTCAGTTTATGGCGGCGAGCAGTACTTC.

The chain links TRBV4-1 to TRBJ2-1; D tentatively reads TRBD1 or TRBD2 (6 bases each). Germline CDR1 reads MGHRA; CDR2 reads YSYEKL. The V and J ends lost 0 bases and 6 bases respectively, with 12 bases between them. The CDR3 extends over 15 amino acids. The CDR3 region has the DNA TGCGCCAGCAGCCAAGATTCCGGGGGCTTCAATGAGCAGTTCTTC. This encodes CASSQDSGGFNEQFF.